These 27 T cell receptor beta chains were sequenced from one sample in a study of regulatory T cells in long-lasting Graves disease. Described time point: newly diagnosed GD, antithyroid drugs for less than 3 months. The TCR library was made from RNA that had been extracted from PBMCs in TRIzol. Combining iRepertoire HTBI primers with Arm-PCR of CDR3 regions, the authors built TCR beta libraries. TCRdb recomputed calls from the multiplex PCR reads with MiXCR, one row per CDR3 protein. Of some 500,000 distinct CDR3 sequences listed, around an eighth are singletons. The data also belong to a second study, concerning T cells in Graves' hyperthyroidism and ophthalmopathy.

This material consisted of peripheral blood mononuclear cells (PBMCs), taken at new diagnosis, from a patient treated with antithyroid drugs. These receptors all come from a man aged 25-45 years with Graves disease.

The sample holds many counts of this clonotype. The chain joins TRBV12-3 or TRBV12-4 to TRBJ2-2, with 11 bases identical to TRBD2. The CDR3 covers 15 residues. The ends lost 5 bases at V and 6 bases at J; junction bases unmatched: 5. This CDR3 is CASSTLAGVAGELFF. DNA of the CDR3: TGTGCCAGCAGTACACTAGCGGGAGTGGCCGGGGAGCTGTTTTTT.

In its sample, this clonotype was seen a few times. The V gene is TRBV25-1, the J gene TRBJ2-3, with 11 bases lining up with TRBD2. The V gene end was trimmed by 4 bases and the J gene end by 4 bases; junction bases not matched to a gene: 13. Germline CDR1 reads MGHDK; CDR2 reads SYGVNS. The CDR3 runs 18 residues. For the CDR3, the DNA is TGTGCCAGCAGTGCCTACCGGGGAGTAGCGGGAGGGTCAGATACGCAGTATTTT. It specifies CASSAYRGVAGGSDTQYF.

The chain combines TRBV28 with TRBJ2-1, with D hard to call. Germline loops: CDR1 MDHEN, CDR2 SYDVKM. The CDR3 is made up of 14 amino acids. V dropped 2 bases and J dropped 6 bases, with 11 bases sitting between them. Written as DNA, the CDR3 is TGTGCCAGCAGTTTAGAGTTGGGTAGCAATGAGCAGTTCTTC. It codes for CASSLELGSNEQFF.

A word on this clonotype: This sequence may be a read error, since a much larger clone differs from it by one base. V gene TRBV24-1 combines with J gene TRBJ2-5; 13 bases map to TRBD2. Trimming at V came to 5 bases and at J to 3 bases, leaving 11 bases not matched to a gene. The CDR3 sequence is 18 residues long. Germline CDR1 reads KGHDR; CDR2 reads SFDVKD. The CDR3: CATSGPRIGTSGKETQYF. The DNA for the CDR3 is TGTGCCACCAGTGGTCCGAGGATTGGGACTAGCGGGAAAGAGACCCAGTACTTC.

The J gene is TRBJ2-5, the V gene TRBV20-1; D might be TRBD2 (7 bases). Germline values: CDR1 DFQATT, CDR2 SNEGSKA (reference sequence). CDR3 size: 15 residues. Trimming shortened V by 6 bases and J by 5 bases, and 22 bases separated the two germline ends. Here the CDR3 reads CSADGRSSGEETQYF. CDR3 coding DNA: TGCAGTGCAGACGGGAGGAGCTCAGGGGAGGAGACCCAGTACTTC.

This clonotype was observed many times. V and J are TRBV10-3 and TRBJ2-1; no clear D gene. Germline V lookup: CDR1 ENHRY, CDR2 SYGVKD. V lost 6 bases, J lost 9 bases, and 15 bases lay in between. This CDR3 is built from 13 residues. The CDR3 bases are TGTGCCATCAGGAGCGAGCTACAGCGTGAGCAGTTCTTC. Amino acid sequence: CAIRSELQREQFF.

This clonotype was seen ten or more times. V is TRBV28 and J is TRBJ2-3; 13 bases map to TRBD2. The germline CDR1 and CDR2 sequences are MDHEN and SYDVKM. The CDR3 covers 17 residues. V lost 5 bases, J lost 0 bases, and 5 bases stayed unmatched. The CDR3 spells CASSPGTSGASTDTQYF. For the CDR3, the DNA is TGTGCCAGCAGTCCTGGGACTAGCGGGGCTAGCACAGATACGCAGTATTTT.

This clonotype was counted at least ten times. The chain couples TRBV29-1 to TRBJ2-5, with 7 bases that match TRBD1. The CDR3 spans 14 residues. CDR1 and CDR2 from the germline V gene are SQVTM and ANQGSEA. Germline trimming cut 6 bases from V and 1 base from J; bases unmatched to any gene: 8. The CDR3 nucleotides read TGCAGCGTCGACTCCGGGACAGTCCAAGAGACCCAGTACTTC. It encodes CSVDSGTVQETQYF.

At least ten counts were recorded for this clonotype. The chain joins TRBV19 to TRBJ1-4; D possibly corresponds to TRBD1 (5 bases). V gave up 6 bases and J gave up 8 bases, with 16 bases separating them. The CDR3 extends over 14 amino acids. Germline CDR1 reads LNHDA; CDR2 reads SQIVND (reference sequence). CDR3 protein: CASSPTGPGEKLFF. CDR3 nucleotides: TGTGCCAGTAGCCCGACTGGGCCAGGGGAAAAACTGTTTTTT.

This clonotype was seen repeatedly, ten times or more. The DNA of the CDR3 is TGCAGTGCAGAGCGGGATTGGGAGCAGTTCTTC. Residues: CSAERDWEQFF. J is TRBJ2-1 and V is TRBV20-1, with TRBD2 identical over 7 bases. J was trimmed by 10 bases and V by 6 bases; bases with no gene match: 6. CDR1 and CDR2 from the germline V gene are DFQATT and SNEGSKA (reference sequence). The CDR3 extends over 11 amino acids.

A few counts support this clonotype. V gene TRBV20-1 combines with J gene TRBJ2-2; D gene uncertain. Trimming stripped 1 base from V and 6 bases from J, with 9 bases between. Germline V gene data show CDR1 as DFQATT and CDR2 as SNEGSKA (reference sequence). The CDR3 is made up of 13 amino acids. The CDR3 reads CSARVQQAGELFF. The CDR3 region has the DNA TGCAGTGCTAGAGTACAGCAAGCCGGGGAGCTGTTTTTT.

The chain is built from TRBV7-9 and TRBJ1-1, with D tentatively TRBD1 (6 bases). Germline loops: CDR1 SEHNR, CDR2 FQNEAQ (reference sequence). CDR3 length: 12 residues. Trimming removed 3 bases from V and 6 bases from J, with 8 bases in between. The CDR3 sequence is CASSFWGPEAFF. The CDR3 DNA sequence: TGTGCCAGCAGCTTCTGGGGGCCTGAAGCTTTCTTT.

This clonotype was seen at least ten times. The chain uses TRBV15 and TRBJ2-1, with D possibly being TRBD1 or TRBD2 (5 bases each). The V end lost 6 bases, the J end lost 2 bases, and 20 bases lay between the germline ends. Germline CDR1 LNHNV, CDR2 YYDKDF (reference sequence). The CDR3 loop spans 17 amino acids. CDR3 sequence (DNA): TGTGCCACCAGGGTGACGGGGCACGATAGTCCCTACAATGAGCAGTTCTTC. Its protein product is CATRVTGHDSPYNEQFF.

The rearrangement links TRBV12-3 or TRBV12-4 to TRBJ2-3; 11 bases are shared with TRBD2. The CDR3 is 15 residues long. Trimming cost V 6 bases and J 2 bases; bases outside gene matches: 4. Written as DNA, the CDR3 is TGTGCCAGCAGACCTAGCGGGAGGATCACAGATACGCAGTATTTT. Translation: CASRPSGRITDTQYF.

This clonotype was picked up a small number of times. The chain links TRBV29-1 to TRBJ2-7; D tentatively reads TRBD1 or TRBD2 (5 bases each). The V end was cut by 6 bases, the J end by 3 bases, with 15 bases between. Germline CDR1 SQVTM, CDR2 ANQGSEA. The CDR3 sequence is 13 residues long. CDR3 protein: CSVLTRGNYEQYF. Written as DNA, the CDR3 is TGCAGCGTCTTAACTAGGGGAAACTACGAGCAGTACTTC.

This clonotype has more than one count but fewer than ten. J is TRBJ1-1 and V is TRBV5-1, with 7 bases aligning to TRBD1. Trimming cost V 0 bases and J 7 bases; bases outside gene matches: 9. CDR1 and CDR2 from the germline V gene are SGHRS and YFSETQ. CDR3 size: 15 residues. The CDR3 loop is CASSLGGTDIFEAFF. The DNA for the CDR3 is TGCGCCAGCAGCTTGGGTGGGACAGACATTTTTGAAGCTTTCTTT.

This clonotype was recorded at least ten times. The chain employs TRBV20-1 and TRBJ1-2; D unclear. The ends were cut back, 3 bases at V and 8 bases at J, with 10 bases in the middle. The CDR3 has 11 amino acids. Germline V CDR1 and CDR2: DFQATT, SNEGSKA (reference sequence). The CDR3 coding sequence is TGCAGTGCTAGTGCGGGTTGGGGCTACACCTTC. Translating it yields CSASAGWGYTF.

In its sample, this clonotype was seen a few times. The CDR3 sequence: CASSEFGGSDTQYF. The CDR3 region has the DNA TGTGCCAGCAGTGAATTCGGCGGGTCAGATACGCAGTATTTT. This rearrangement joins TRBV25-1 to TRBJ2-3, with D maybe TRBD2 (5 bases). V shed 1 base and J shed 4 bases, with 9 bases lying between them. This CDR3 is 14 amino acids long. The V gene's germline CDR1 is MGHDK and CDR2 SYGVNS.

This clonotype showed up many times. In DNA form, the CDR3 reads TGTGCCAGCAGCTTAAAGGGCGGGAGCTCCTACAATGAGCAGTTCTTC. This gives the protein CASSLKGGSSYNEQFF. This sequence joins TRBV7-2 and TRBJ2-1, with TRBD2 matching over 7 bases. CDR1 is SGHTA and CDR2 is FQGNSA in the germline V gene. Trimming took 2 bases from V and 0 from J; bases not matched to a gene: 4. The CDR3 loop spans 16 amino acids.

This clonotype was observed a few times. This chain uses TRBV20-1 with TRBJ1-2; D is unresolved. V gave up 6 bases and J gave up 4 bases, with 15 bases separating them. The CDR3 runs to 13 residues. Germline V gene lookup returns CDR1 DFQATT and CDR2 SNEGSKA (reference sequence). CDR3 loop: CSAIHGTGYGYTF. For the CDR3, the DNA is TGCAGTGCGATACATGGTACGGGCTATGGCTACACCTTC.

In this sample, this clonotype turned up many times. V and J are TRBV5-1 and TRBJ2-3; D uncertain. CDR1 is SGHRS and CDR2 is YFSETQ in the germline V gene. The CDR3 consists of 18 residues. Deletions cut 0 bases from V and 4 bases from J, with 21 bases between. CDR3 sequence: CASSLVYRRFGRADTQYF. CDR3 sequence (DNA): TGCGCCAGCAGCTTGGTTTACCGGCGGTTCGGACGAGCAGATACGCAGTATTTT.

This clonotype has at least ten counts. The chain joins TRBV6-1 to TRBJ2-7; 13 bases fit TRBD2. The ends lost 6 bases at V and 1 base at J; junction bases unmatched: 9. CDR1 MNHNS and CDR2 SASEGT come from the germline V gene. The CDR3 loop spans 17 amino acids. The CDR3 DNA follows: TGTGCCAGCAGCCGGACTAGCGGGAGCCCCATTTCCTACGAGCAGTACTTC. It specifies CASSRTSGSPISYEQYF.

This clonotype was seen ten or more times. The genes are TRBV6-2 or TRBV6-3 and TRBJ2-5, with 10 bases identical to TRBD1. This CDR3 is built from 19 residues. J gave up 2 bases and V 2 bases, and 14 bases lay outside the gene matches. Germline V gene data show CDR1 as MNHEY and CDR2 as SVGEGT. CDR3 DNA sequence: TGTGCCAGCAGTTACACTATACCTACGGGACAGGGGATTCAAGAGACCCAGTACTTC. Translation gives CASSYTIPTGQGIQETQYF.

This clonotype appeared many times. Here the CDR3 DNA reads TGTGCCAGCAACAAGCTAGGACAGGGCCATGGCTACACCTTC. The encoded protein is CASNKLGQGHGYTF. This chain links TRBV28 with TRBJ1-2; 8 bases are shared with TRBD1. Germline loops: CDR1 MDHEN, CDR2 SYDVKM. The length of the CDR3 is 14 residues. The V and J ends lost 7 bases and 6 bases, in that order; junction bases with no gene match: 10.

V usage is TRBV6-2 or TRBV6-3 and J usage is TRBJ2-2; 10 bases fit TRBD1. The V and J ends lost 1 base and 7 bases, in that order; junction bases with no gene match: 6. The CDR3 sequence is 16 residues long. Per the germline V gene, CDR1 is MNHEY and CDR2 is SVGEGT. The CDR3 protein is CASSYFDRGRNGELFF. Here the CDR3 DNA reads TGTGCCAGCAGTTACTTCGACAGGGGGCGGAACGGGGAGCTGTTTTTT.

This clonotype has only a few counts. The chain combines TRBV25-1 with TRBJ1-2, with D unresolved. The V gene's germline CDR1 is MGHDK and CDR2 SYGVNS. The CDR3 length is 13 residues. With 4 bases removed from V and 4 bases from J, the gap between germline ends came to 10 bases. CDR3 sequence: CASSVAAGYGYTF. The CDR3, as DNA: TGTGCCAGCAGTGTTGCAGCGGGCTATGGCTACACCTTC.

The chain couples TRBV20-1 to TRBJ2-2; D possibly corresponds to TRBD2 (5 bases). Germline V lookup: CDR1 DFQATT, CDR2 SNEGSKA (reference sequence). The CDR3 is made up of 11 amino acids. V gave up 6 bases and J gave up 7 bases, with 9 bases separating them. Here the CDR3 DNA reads TGCAGTGCCCCGGGGTACGGGGAGCTGTTTTTT. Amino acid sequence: CSAPGYGELFF.